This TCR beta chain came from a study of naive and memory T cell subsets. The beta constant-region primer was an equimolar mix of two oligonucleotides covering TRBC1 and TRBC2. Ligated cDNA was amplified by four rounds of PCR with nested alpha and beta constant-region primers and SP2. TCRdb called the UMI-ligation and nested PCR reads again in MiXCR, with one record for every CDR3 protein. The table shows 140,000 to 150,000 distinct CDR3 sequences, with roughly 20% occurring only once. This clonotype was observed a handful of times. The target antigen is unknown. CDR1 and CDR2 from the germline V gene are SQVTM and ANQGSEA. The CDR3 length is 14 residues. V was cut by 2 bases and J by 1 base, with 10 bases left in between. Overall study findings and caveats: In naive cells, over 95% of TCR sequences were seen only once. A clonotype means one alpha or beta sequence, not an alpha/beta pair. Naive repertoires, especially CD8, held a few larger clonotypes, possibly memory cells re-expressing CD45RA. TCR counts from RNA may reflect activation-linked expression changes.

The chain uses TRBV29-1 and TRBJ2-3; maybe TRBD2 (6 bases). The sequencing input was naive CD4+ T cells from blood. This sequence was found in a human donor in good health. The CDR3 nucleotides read TGCAGCGTTGAACGGGGGATCGGCACAGATACGCAGTATTTT. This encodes CSVERGIGTDTQYF.